What follows are 32 T cell receptor beta chains derived from one specimen sequenced in a study of blood T cell repertoires in COVID-19. The protocol was immunoSEQ multiplex PCR, while the TCRdb copy is restricted to in-frame clones and leaves out a portion. The repertoire has 40,000 to 60,000 clones, 70% to 90% of them found once; the top ten carry over 3.5%. Input material: peripheral blood. These receptors all stem from an elderly man with active COVID-19.

V gene TRBV6-6 combines with J gene TRBJ1-1; TRBD1 agrees at 7 bases. CDR3 length: 14 residues. Trimming cost V 2 bases and J 5 bases; bases outside gene matches: 5. Looked up from germline, CDR1 is MNHNY and CDR2 is SVGAGI (reference sequence). The CDR3 here is CASSYGQGGTEAFF. Here the CDR3 DNA reads TGTGCCAGCAGTTACGGGCAGGGGGGAACTGAAGCTTTCTTT.

This CDR3 reads CASTQIHGTSGSWSYEQYF. In nucleotides, the CDR3 is TGTGCCAGTACCCAAATCCACGGGACTAGCGGGAGTTGGTCCTACGAGCAGTACTTC. The chain joins TRBV19 to TRBJ2-7; 14 bases map to TRBD2. The CDR3 consists of 19 residues. Germline loops: CDR1 LNHDA, CDR2 SQIVND (reference sequence). J gave up 1 base and V 7 bases, and 15 bases lay outside the gene matches.

This chain connects TRBV5-4 to TRBJ2-1, with D uncertain. The V and J ends lost 1 base and 7 bases respectively, with 6 bases between them. This CDR3 has 12 residues. Germline V gives CDR1 SGHNT, CDR2 YYREEE (reference sequence). The CDR3 protein is CASSLLVNEQFF. CDR3 bases: TGTGCCAGCAGCTTGCTTGTAAATGAGCAGTTCTTC. Using reference TRBV5-4 and TRBJ2-1 for the parts outside the CDR3, the full variable domain is ETGVTQSPTHLIKTRGQQVTLRCSSQSGHNTVSWYQQALGQGPQFIFQYYREEENGRGNFPPRFSGLQFPNYSSELNVNALELDDSALYLCASSLLVNEQFFGPGTRLTVL.

This clone was seen once. The chain couples TRBV12-3 or TRBV12-4 to TRBJ2-1; a weak D match, TRBD2 (5 bases). The V gene lost 10 bases and the J gene lost 1 base, with 8 bases spanning the gap. The CDR3 runs 12 residues. CDR3 in DNA: TGTGCCACCCGGGGTTCCTACAATGAGCAGTTCTTC. The encoded protein is CATRGSYNEQFF.

This clone showed up just once. The chain combines TRBV5-1 with TRBJ1-5, with D perhaps TRBD1 (6 bases). The CDR3 is made up of 14 amino acids. V was clipped by 4 bases and J by 4 bases, with 12 bases between them. The germline gives CDR1 SGHRS, CDR2 YFSETQ. The CDR3 nucleotides read TGCGCCAGCAGCGAAGGGGACACAAATCAGCCCCAGCATTTT. It yields the protein CASSEGDTNQPQHF. Complete variable domain (other parts from reference TRBV5-1 and TRBJ1-5): KAGVTQTPRYLIKTRGQQVTLSCSPISGHRSVSWYQQTPGQGLQFLFEYFSETQRNKGNFPGRFSGRQFSNSRSEMNVSTLELGDSALYLCASSEGDTNQPQHFGDGTRLSIL.

The V gene is TRBV10-3, the J gene TRBJ1-2, with D uncertain. The V gene lost 0 bases and the J gene lost 4 bases, with 12 bases spanning the gap. The CDR3 runs to 15 residues. The V gene's germline CDR1 is ENHRY and CDR2 SYGVKD. As DNA, the CDR3 is TGTGCCATCAGTGAGTCGGAGGACCTCGTCTATGGCTACACCTTC. This codes for CAISESEDLVYGYTF.

V and J are TRBV5-1 and TRBJ2-1, with TRBD2 identical over 9 bases. In germline, CDR1 is SGHRS, CDR2 YFSETQ. V shed 1 base, J shed 7 bases, and the junction held 12 bases outside the gene matches. The CDR3 runs to 17 residues. DNA for the CDR3: TGCGCCAGCAGCTTGACCAACGGAGCGGGAGGTGGTAATGAGCAGTTCTTC. Protein sequence: CASSLTNGAGGGNEQFF.

The chain uses TRBV6-2 or TRBV6-3 and TRBJ2-1; 11 bases fit TRBD2. Germline CDR1 is MNHEY and CDR2 is SVGEGT. This CDR3 has 17 amino acids. V was clipped by 5 bases and J by 1 base; unmatched bases: 7. CDR3 sequence reads: CASSTDSSGRSYNEQFF. CDR3 nucleotide sequence: TGTGCCAGCAGTACGGATTCTAGCGGGAGGTCCTACAATGAGCAGTTCTTC.

The rearrangement links TRBV6-5 to TRBJ2-7; 9 positions agree with TRBD1. The CDR3 contains 14 residues. Germline values: CDR1 MNHEY, CDR2 SVGAGI. After removal of 5 bases from V and 10 bases from J, the junction contained 12 bases not matched to a gene. This chain's CDR3 is CASSPLDRGNIQYF. DNA of the CDR3: TGTGCCAGCAGTCCCCTGGACAGGGGAAACATCCAGTACTTC.

This clone appeared once. V gene TRBV7-8 combines with J gene TRBJ2-7; D call uncertain. CDR3 length: 13 amino acids. Germline loops: CDR1 SGHVS, CDR2 FQNEAQ. V was cut by 1 base and J by 5 bases, with 9 bases left in between. CDR3 protein: CASSLVWQNEQYF. CDR3 nucleotides: TGTGCCAGCAGCTTAGTTTGGCAGAACGAGCAGTACTTC.

The J gene is TRBJ1-2, the V gene TRBV28, with D possibly matching TRBD1 (6 bases). Per germline, CDR1 MDHEN and CDR2 SYDVKM. The CDR3 consists of 14 residues. The V and J ends lost 4 bases and 3 bases respectively, with 12 bases between them. As DNA, the CDR3 is TGTGCCAGCAGTTCGGTAGGGGGTGACTATGGCTACACCTTC. This translates into CASSSVGGDYGYTF.

The genes are TRBV6-4 and TRBJ2-1; TRBD2 aligns across 8 bases. Germline CDR1 MRHNA, CDR2 SNTAGT. CDR3 length equals 15 residues. The trim removed 5 bases at V and 4 bases at J, leaving 7 bases unmatched. The CDR3 protein is CASSLQAGAYNEQFF. The CDR3 region has the DNA TGTGCCAGCAGTCTCCAAGCGGGAGCTTACAATGAGCAGTTCTTC.

The V and J genes are TRBV5-4 and TRBJ1-1; D gene uncertain. Germline values: CDR1 SGHNT, CDR2 YYREEE (reference sequence). The germline V and J ends were trimmed by 0 bases and 4 bases, with 13 bases remaining between them. The CDR3 totals 15 residues. The CDR3 here is CASSLGPGVGTEAFF. In nucleotides, the CDR3 is TGTGCCAGCAGCTTGGGACCCGGGGTCGGCACTGAAGCTTTCTTT.

This clone was picked up one time. The V and J genes are TRBV15 and TRBJ2-1; D may be TRBD1 (7 bases). V was pared by 1 base and J by 4 bases, with 14 bases between. The CDR3 spans 16 residues. Germline assignment: CDR1 LNHNV and CDR2 YYDKDF (reference sequence). CDR3 bases: TGTGCCACCAGCAGAGCCGGGCAGGGGGGTTACAATGAGCAGTTCTTC. Its translation: CATSRAGQGGYNEQFF.

V gene TRBV19 combines with J gene TRBJ2-7, with 8 nucleotides matching TRBD2. V shed 8 bases, J shed 4 bases, and the junction held 19 bases outside the gene matches. The germline V gene encodes CDR1 LNHDA and CDR2 SQIVND (reference sequence). The CDR3 extends over 17 amino acids. CDR3 DNA: TGTGCCAGTGGTCCCGCGCGAGGGACTAGTGGACGATACGAGCAGTACTTC. It yields the protein CASGPARGTSGRYEQYF.

The genes are TRBV6-2 or TRBV6-3 and TRBJ1-5; 9 positions agree with TRBD1. Trimming at V came to 5 bases and at J to 6 bases, leaving 14 bases not matched to a gene. This CDR3 contains 17 residues. Germline V gene data show CDR1 as MNHEY and CDR2 as SVGEGT. The CDR3 coding sequence is TGTGCCAGCAGTGATCCTTCAAAATACAGGGGGCTTCAGCCCCAGCATTTT. Amino acids: CASSDPSKYRGLQPQHF.

This chain joins TRBV18 and TRBJ2-5; D is unclear. This CDR3 is 12 amino acids long. Between the trimmed V and J ends, which lost 3 bases and 5 bases, there was a span of 7 bases. The germline CDR1 and CDR2 sequences are KGHSH and LQKENI. This CDR3 reads CASSPSQETQYF. CDR3 DNA: TGTGCCAGCTCACCTTCCCAGGAGACCCAGTACTTC.

The chain uses TRBV5-8 and TRBJ2-3; TRBD2 aligns across 7 bases. The CDR3 loop spans 14 amino acids. CDR1 is SGHTS, CDR2 YDEGEE, per germline. J gave up 2 bases and V 2 bases, and 2 bases lay outside the gene matches. The CDR3 spells CASSLLANTDTQYF. CDR3 nucleotides: TGTGCCAGCAGCTTACTAGCGAACACAGATACGCAGTATTTT.

The chain has TRBV28 and TRBJ2-7; 10 bases are shared with TRBD1. The CDR3 has 14 residues. The germline CDR1 and CDR2 sequences are MDHEN and SYDVKM. V gave up 5 bases and J gave up 6 bases; unmatched junction bases: 7. CDR3 in DNA: TGTGCCAGCAGTGAGGGACAGGGGATCTCCGAGCAGTACTTC. It encodes CASSEGQGISEQYF.

This chain connects TRBV6-5 to TRBJ2-1, with D unclear. The CDR3 loop spans 15 amino acids. V was cut by 2 bases and J by 0 bases, with 8 bases left in between. Germline V lookup: CDR1 MNHEY, CDR2 SVGAGI. CDR3 bases: TGTGCCAGCAGTTACGGCAGACACTCCTACAATGAGCAGTTCTTC. It is translated as CASSYGRHSYNEQFF.

The chain carries TRBV15 and TRBJ2-3; D is uncertain. The CDR3 spans 16 residues. V was shortened by 4 bases and J by 1 base, with 15 bases between the two germline ends. Germline CDR1 LNHNV, CDR2 YYDKDF (reference sequence). The CDR3: CATSKELLGGTDTQYF. CDR3 DNA sequence: TGTGCCACCAGCAAGGAACTACTCGGTGGCACAGATACGCAGTATTTT.

This chain links TRBV10-1 with TRBJ1-5, with D possibly TRBD1 on 5 matching bases. This CDR3 is 18 amino acids long. Germline CDR1 WNHNN, CDR2 SYGVQD (reference sequence). V was clipped by 0 bases and J by 2 bases, with 17 bases between them. The CDR3: CASSESDCRGRGNQPQHF. CDR3 nucleotides: TGCGCCAGCAGTGAGTCAGATTGTCGGGGGAGGGGCAATCAGCCCCAGCATTTT.

This clone was observed a handful of times. J is TRBJ1-2 and V is TRBV9; 10 bases are a match to TRBD1. V dropped 2 bases and J dropped 2; count of bases not matched to a gene: 3. The CDR3 sequence is 15 residues long. Germline CDR1 reads SGDLS; CDR2 reads YYNGEE. CDR3 amino acids: CASSVGQGVNYGYTF. CDR3 coding DNA: TGTGCCAGCAGCGTTGGACAGGGGGTGAACTATGGCTACACCTTC.

The chain joins TRBV9 to TRBJ2-1; D gene uncertain. The CDR3 runs 11 residues. Germline lookup yields CDR1 SGDLS and CDR2 YYNGEE. Trimming removed 3 bases from V and 7 bases from J, with 5 bases in between. In nucleotides, the CDR3 is TGTGCCAGCAGCGAAACTAATGAGCAGTTCTTC. This sequence encodes CASSETNEQFF.

The genes are TRBV7-9 and TRBJ2-1; tentative D call: TRBD2 (5 bases). CDR3 length equals 14 residues. CDR1 SEHNR and CDR2 FQNEAQ come from the germline V gene (reference sequence). Trimming stripped 2 bases from V and 7 bases from J, with 12 bases between. The CDR3 bases are TGTGCCAGCAGCTTACTGTCTAGCTTGAATGAGCAGTTCTTC. Its translation: CASSLLSSLNEQFF.

The CDR3 region is CASSSVGRSHEQYF. CDR3 sequence (DNA): TGTGCCAGCAGCTCGGTTGGGAGGTCCCACGAGCAGTACTTC. The chain joins TRBV5-5 to TRBJ2-7; D is perhaps TRBD2 (6 bases). The CDR3 contains 14 residues. Germline lookup yields CDR1 SGHKS and CDR2 YYEKEE (reference sequence). Trimming left V 3 bases short and J 5 bases short, with 15 bases between.

The rearrangement uses TRBV15 and TRBJ2-5; no definite D call. Trimming took off 3 bases at V and 3 bases at J, with 8 bases between the two ends. Germline CDR1 LNHNV, CDR2 YYDKDF (reference sequence). This CDR3 comprises 13 residues. The CDR3 spells CATSRSSEETQYF. The CDR3 region has the DNA TGTGCCACCAGCAGGAGCAGCGAAGAGACCCAGTACTTC. Filled out from reference TRBV15 and TRBJ2-5, the complete variable domain reads DAMVIQNPRYQVTQFGKPVTLSCSQTLNHNVMYWYQQKSSQAPKLLFHYYDKDFNNEADTPDNFQSRRPNTSFCFLDIRSPGLGDTAMYLCATSRSSEETQYFGPGTRLLVL.

Concerning this clone itself: This CDR3 is also generated by other DNA sequences in the sample. V gene TRBV28 combines with J gene TRBJ1-2; D not resolved. The CDR3 is 13 amino acids. CDR1 is MDHEN, CDR2 SYDVKM, per germline. Trimming stripped 7 bases from V and 8 bases from J, with 17 bases between. The DNA for the CDR3 is TGTGCCAGCACGCTCGCGGGTGGCGAGGGCTACACCTTC. It translates to CASTLAGGEGYTF.

The CDR3 loop is CAISGAGGTDTQYF. DNA of the CDR3: TGTGCCATCAGTGGGGCGGGAGGAACGGATACGCAGTATTTT. The V gene is TRBV10-3, the J gene TRBJ2-3, with 8 bases that match TRBD2. V trimming: 4 bases; J trimming: 6 bases; junction bases outside the gene matches: 6. This CDR3 region has 14 residues. Per germline, CDR1 ENHRY and CDR2 SYGVKD.

CDR3 sequence reads: CATPGQGIVGNQPQHF. The DNA for the CDR3 is TGTGCCACCCCGGGACAGGGTATTGTTGGCAATCAGCCCCAGCATTTT. This rearrangement joins TRBV24-1 to TRBJ1-5, with 9 bases matching TRBD1. The CDR3 has 16 amino acids. Germline values: CDR1 KGHDR, CDR2 SFDVKD. The junction had 10 bases not matched to a gene; V was cut back by 9 bases and J by 2 bases.

V is TRBV6-5 and J is TRBJ2-7, with D hard to call. Looked up from germline, CDR1 is MNHEY and CDR2 is SVGAGI. The ends were cut back, 4 bases at V and 1 base at J, with 8 bases in the middle. This CDR3 comprises 13 residues. This chain's CDR3 is CASSSTESYEQYF. The CDR3 coding sequence is TGTGCCAGCAGTTCGACTGAGTCCTACGAGCAGTACTTC.

V usage is TRBV12-2 and J usage is TRBJ2-5; the table names TRBD2, a call not compared with the DNA. TRBV12-2 is a pseudogene segment. The CDR3 has 15 amino acids. The CDR3 loop reads CASRPFDWSRETQYF. Here the CDR3 DNA reads TGTGCAAGTCGCCCATTCGATTGGAGTCGCGAGACCCAGTACTTC.